The next 25 T cell receptor beta chains were all read from a single sample in a study of regulatory T cells in long-lasting Graves disease. According to the study, TCR beta libraries were built with iRepertoire HTBI primers and CDR3-region Arm-PCR. One entry per CDR3 protein, called by TCRdb with MiXCR from the multiplex PCR reads. The repertoire holds roughly 300,000 distinct CDR3 sequences, with roughly 21% as singletons. The time point is: persistent/refractory GD, antithyroid drugs over 5 years with positive TRAb. Generation of the TCR library employed RNA extracted from PBMCs. The sequencing here drew on peripheral blood mononuclear cells (PBMCs), taken when the disease was refractory, from a patient treated with antithyroid drugs. The receptors stem from a female donor with Graves disease.

In its sample, this clonotype was seen a few times. This chain uses TRBV3-1 with TRBJ1-1; D may be TRBD1 (6 bases). The CDR3 length is 15 residues. Trimming removed 1 base from V and 5 bases from J, with 14 bases in between. Germline loops: CDR1 LGHDT, CDR2 YNNKEL (reference sequence). This CDR3 is CASSQGRGGRTEAFF. DNA for the CDR3: TGTGCCAGCAGCCAAGGAAGGGGGGGTCGGACTGAAGCTTTCTTT.

This clonotype was recorded many times. The chain employs TRBV20-1 and TRBJ1-2; 7 positions agree with TRBD1. This CDR3 region has 14 residues. In germline, CDR1 is DFQATT, CDR2 SNEGSKA (reference sequence). J lost 4 bases, V lost 2 bases, and 7 bases had no gene match. The CDR3 loop is CSARTTGKGYGYTF. The CDR3 DNA reads TGCAGTGCTAGAACGACAGGGAAGGGCTATGGCTACACCTTC.

As regards this clonotype: This sequence may be a read error, since a much larger clone differs from it by one base. V and J are TRBV11-2 and TRBJ2-5; D not resolved. This CDR3 has 13 amino acids. CDR1 and CDR2 (germline): SGHAT, FQNNGV. The CDR3 region has the DNA TGTGCCGGCAGCCCGGATTCTATTGGTACCCAGTACTTC. Residues: CAGSPDSIGTQYF.

A remark on this clonotype: Since a much larger clone is just one base distant, this may be a read error. The CDR3 here is CTSSTDSNQPQHF. CDR3 bases: TGTACCAGCAGCACGGACAGCAATCAGCCCCAGCATTTT. This chain links TRBV7-6 with TRBJ1-5; no firm D call. CDR3 size: 13 residues. In germline, CDR1 is SGHVS, CDR2 FNYEAQ. Based on the CDR3 plus reference TRBV7-6 and TRBJ1-5, the full variable domain is GAGVSQSPRYKVTKRGQDVALRCDPISGHVSLYWYRQALGQGPEFLTYFNYEAQQDKSGLPNDRFSAERPEGSISTLTIQRTEQRDSAMYRCTSSTDSNQPQHFGDGTRLSIL.

There are a few counts of this clonotype. This chain links TRBV19 with TRBJ1-4; D is possibly TRBD1 (5 bases). The germline V and J ends were trimmed by 6 bases and 8 bases, with 13 bases remaining between them. This CDR3 has 13 amino acids. The germline V gene has CDR1 LNHDA and CDR2 SQIVND (reference sequence). DNA of the CDR3: TGTGCCAGTAGAGGGCAGGGAGGCGAAAAACTGTTTTTT. This sequence encodes CASRGQGGEKLFF.

This clonotype was counted only a few times. The chain joins TRBV27 to TRBJ1-1; possibly TRBD1 for D (5 bases). In germline, CDR1 is MNHEY, CDR2 SMNVEV (reference sequence). Trimming removed 0 bases from V and 1 base from J, with 9 bases in between. The CDR3 spans 15 residues. The CDR3 region has the DNA TGTGCCAGCAGTTTATCGGCAGGGACGAACACTGAAGCTTTCTTT. Its protein product is CASSLSAGTNTEAFF.

V is TRBV5-1 and J is TRBJ2-7; possibly TRBD1 for D (6 bases). V was cut by 0 bases and J by 4 bases, with 14 bases left in between. CDR3 length equals 15 residues. Germline V gives CDR1 SGHRS, CDR2 YFSETQ. CDR3 DNA sequence: TGCGCCAGCAGCTTGGACGCCAGGGGAAGATACGAGCAGTACTTC. This sequence encodes CASSLDARGRYEQYF.

This clonotype was counted many times. This chain joins TRBV30 and TRBJ1-1, with a possible D match to TRBD1 (5 bases). The CDR3 is made up of 12 amino acids. V dropped 8 bases and J dropped 2 bases, with 12 bases sitting between them. The germline V gene has CDR1 GTSNPN and CDR2 SVGIG (reference sequence). The CDR3 DNA reads as TGTGCCGGATTGACAGTTAACACTGAAGCTTTCTTT. This codes for CAGLTVNTEAFF.

This clonotype was seen a few times. The rearrangement uses TRBV11-2 and TRBJ1-2, with D possibly being TRBD1 (5 bases). V lost 5 bases and J lost 8, with 15 bases in between. The CDR3 covers 13 residues. The germline V gene encodes CDR1 SGHAT and CDR2 FQNNGV. CDR3 protein: CASSERGLSGYTF. The DNA of the CDR3 is TGTGCCAGCAGCGAACGGGGACTCAGCGGCTACACCTTC.

The chain recombines TRBV25-1 with TRBJ1-2, with D tentatively TRBD1 (6 bases). The CDR3 has 14 amino acids. Germline V gene data show CDR1 as MGHDK and CDR2 as SYGVNS. The ends were cut back, 1 base at V and 6 bases at J, with 12 bases in the middle. The CDR3 sequence is CASSESGGRNGYTF. DNA of the CDR3: TGTGCCAGCAGTGAATCGGGGGGGCGAAATGGCTACACCTTC.

The gene calls are TRBV6-5 and TRBJ2-2; unclear D gene. This CDR3 contains 15 residues. Germline loops: CDR1 MNHEY, CDR2 SVGAGI. Trimming took 0 bases from V and 2 from J, leaving 7 bases between them. CDR3 in amino acids: CASSYSALNTGELFF. As DNA, the CDR3 is TGTGCCAGCAGTTACTCGGCCCTAAACACCGGGGAGCTGTTTTTT.

This clonotype occurred many times. The chain recombines TRBV2 with TRBJ2-1; no reliable D call. Germline V gives CDR1 SNHLY, CDR2 FYNNEI. V was cut by 6 bases and J by 5 bases, with 8 bases left in between. The CDR3 is 12 amino acids. CDR3 coding DNA: TGTGCCAGCAGAAGAGACGACAATGAGCAGTTCTTC. Translating it yields CASRRDDNEQFF.

This clonotype showed up just a few times. The chain is built from TRBV7-2 and TRBJ2-3; no reliable D call. Germline values: CDR1 SGHTA, CDR2 FQGNSA. This CDR3 has 15 amino acids. Deletions cut 1 base from V and 1 base from J, with 9 bases between. Here the CDR3 reads CASSLVVQRTDTQYF. The CDR3 DNA sequence: TGTGCCAGCAGCTTAGTGGTACAGCGCACAGATACGCAGTATTTT.

CDR3 amino acids: CSARAPTGVDTEAFF. The CDR3 nucleotides are TGCAGTGCTAGAGCTCCAACAGGGGTCGACACTGAAGCTTTCTTT. V and J are TRBV20-1 and TRBJ1-1; 7 nucleotides align to TRBD1. With V trimmed by 1 base and J by 3 bases, 8 bases remained unmatched. Germline CDR1 is DFQATT and CDR2 is SNEGSKA (reference sequence). The CDR3 is made up of 15 amino acids.

This clonotype was recorded at least ten times. V and J are TRBV6-5 and TRBJ1-6; D is unresolved. Trimming took off 1 base at V and 9 bases at J, with 4 bases between the two ends. Looked up from germline, CDR1 is MNHEY and CDR2 is SVGAGI. The CDR3 is 12 amino acids. The CDR3 loop reads CASSYLGSPLHF. The CDR3 DNA reads TGTGCCAGCAGTTACTTGGGTTCACCCCTCCACTTT.

The chain has TRBV20-1 and TRBJ1-2; 8 positions agree with TRBD1. V was clipped by 5 bases and J by 6 bases; unmatched bases: 5. Germline V CDR1 and CDR2: DFQATT, SNEGSKA (reference sequence). The CDR3 length is 12 residues. The DNA for the CDR3 is TGCAGTGCTCCGGACAGGGCAGATGGCTACACCTTC. This sequence encodes CSAPDRADGYTF.

This clonotype appeared many times. The genes are TRBV5-1 and TRBJ2-7; TRBD1 is a possible D gene (6 bases). The CDR3 contains 14 residues. Deletions cut 5 bases from V and 3 bases from J, with 15 bases between. CDR1 SGHRS and CDR2 YFSETQ come from the germline V gene. The CDR3: CASRRGSGDYEQYF. The CDR3, as DNA: TGCGCCAGCAGGCGAGGGTCAGGGGACTACGAGCAGTACTTC.

This clonotype turned up a few times. The chain recombines TRBV7-9 with TRBJ1-4; D call uncertain. CDR1 and CDR2 from the germline V gene are SEHNR and FQNEAQ (reference sequence). V was shortened by 3 bases and J by 4 bases, with 6 bases between the two germline ends. The CDR3 extends over 13 amino acids. CDR3 region: CASSFAGNEKLFF. DNA of the CDR3: TGTGCCAGCAGCTTCGCGGGTAATGAAAAACTGTTTTTT.

This clonotype was detected ten times or more. The chain employs TRBV28 and TRBJ2-4, with D perhaps assigned TRBD1 or TRBD2 (5 bases each). There are 15 residues in the CDR3. V lost 5 bases, J lost 9 bases, and 20 bases lay in between. The germline V gene has CDR1 MDHEN and CDR2 SYDVKM. CDR3 loop: CASSIRGDAEGIQYF. CDR3 DNA: TGTGCCAGCAGTATTAGAGGGGACGCCGAGGGCATTCAGTACTTC.

The chain uses TRBV12-3 or TRBV12-4 and TRBJ1-3, with D unresolved. This CDR3 has 16 residues. V dropped 1 base and J dropped 0 bases, with 10 bases sitting between them. The CDR3 DNA is TGTGCCAGCAGTTTAGGACGGCGACTCTCTGGAAACACCATATATTTT. This codes for CASSLGRRLSGNTIYF.

With respect to this clonotype: A much larger clone sits a single nucleotide away, making a read error possible. No conserved phenylalanine or tryptophan is present at the end of the CDR3, so a read error is the likely explanation. The chain uses TRBV19 and TRBJ1-1, with TRBD1 matching over 8 bases. With 6 bases clipped from V and 4 bases from J, the junction kept 4 bases outside the gene matches. Per germline, CDR1 LNHDA and CDR2 SQIVND (reference sequence). There are 13 residues in the CDR3. The CDR3: CASSRRGLTEAFL. The CDR3 DNA sequence: TGTGCCAGTAGCCGCAGGGGGCTCACTGAAGCTTTCCTT.

This clonotype was detected only a few times. The V gene is TRBV9, the J gene TRBJ2-4; 9 nucleotides line up with TRBD1. The CDR3 loop spans 18 amino acids. Losses at the gene ends were 3 bases for V and 0 bases for J; bases not matched to a gene: 10. Per germline, CDR1 SGDLS and CDR2 YYNGEE. CDR3 loop: CASSGGGQGQGAKNIQYF. The CDR3 DNA reads as TGTGCCAGCAGCGGAGGGGGACAGGGTCAGGGAGCCAAAAACATTCAGTACTTC.

This clonotype was seen at least ten times. The rearrangement uses TRBV28 and TRBJ1-4; D not resolved. Germline assignment: CDR1 MDHEN and CDR2 SYDVKM. V lost 3 bases, J lost 8 bases, and 4 bases lay in between. The CDR3 is 11 amino acids. The chain's CDR3 is CASSFEEKLFF. CDR3 DNA: TGTGCCAGCAGTTTCGAGGAAAAACTGTTTTTT.

The DNA for the CDR3 is TGTGCCAGCTCACCAGTTGACACTGAAGCTTTCTTT. Translated, it gives CASSPVDTEAFF. This sequence joins TRBV18 and TRBJ1-1; D is unclear. Germline CDR1 is KGHSH and CDR2 is LQKENI. Trimming took off 2 bases at V and 3 bases at J, with 4 bases between the two ends. The CDR3 length is 12 residues.

V and J are TRBV20-1 and TRBJ2-7; D is ambiguous. The CDR3 runs to 12 residues. Deletions cut 2 bases from V and 0 bases from J, with 5 bases between. Germline CDR1 is DFQATT and CDR2 is SNEGSKA (reference sequence). The CDR3 region is CSARYASYEQYF. CDR3 nucleotides: TGCAGTGCTAGATACGCCTCCTACGAGCAGTACTTC.